This paragraph reports one T cell receptor beta chain. As yet, its antigen is unknown. The data were obtained in a study of T cell responses to AZD1222 COVID-19 vaccine. Study-level results: Most donors were white British, females outnumbered males, and clonal diversity was possibly underestimated. Repertoires in all cases were sampled only once the peak T cell response had passed. Among vaccine-associated CD4 TCRs, coverage spanned spike, with dominance at 160-218 and 743-854.

Sequencing used immunoSEQ multiplex PCR; TCRdb keeps in-frame clones, though not all of them. This table has about 92,000 clones, around 86% appearing once. CDR3 length: 14 residues. V dropped 5 bases and J dropped 7; count of bases not matched to a gene: 7. Germline-derived CDR1 and CDR2 are LNHDA and SQIVND (reference sequence). The input for sequencing was peripheral blood, taken on day 0 of AZD1222 vaccination. The sequence was collected from an adult in good health. This sequence joins TRBV19 and TRBJ1-3, with 8 bases matching TRBD1. CDR3 coding DNA: TGTGCCAGTAGTGATTACAGGGGGAGGAACACCATATATTTT. It translates to CASSDYRGRNTIYF.